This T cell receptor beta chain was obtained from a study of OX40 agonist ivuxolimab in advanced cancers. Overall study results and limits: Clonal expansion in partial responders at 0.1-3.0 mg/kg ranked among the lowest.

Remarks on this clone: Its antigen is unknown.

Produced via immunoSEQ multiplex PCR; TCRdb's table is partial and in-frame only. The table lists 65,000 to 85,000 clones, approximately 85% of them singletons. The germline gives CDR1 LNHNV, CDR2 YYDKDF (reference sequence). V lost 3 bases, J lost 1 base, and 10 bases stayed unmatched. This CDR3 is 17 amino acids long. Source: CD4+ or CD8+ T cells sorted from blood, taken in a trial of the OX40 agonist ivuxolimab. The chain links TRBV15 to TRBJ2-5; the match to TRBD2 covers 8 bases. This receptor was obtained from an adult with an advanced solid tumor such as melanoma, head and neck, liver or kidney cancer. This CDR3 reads CATSRSGGPRFQETQYF. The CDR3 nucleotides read TGTGCCACCAGCAGGAGCGGGGGACCCCGGTTCCAAGAGACCCAGTACTTC.